Listed below are T cell receptor beta chains from one sample, sequenced in a study of cytomegalovirus exposure and HLA in healthy donors. Generated by immunoSEQ multiplex PCR, the TCRdb table keeps only in-frame clones and is missing some. The repertoire holds some 250,000 clones, 75% to 85% seen once, with almost 8% in the top ten. Sequences were obtained from PBMCs. These receptors were collected from a woman in her sixties or seventies in good health and CMV-seropositive. The CDR3 runs from the conserved cysteine through the conserved F or W. The D gene is left open where the match is weak. Clone size is not always given. Where it is, it says once, few, many or a class for expanded clones.

j_gene | v_gene | d_gene | abundance | CDR3aa | CDR3nt
TRBJ2-7 | TRBV5-1 | TRBD1 | NA | CASSFPPTGDSYEQYF | TGCGCCAGCAGCTTCCCCCCGACAGGGGACTCCTACGAGCAGTACTTC
TRBJ2-7 | TRBV29-1 | TRBD1 | few | CSVDGGTGSYEQYF | TGCAGCGTTGATGGGGGGACAGGCTCCTACGAGCAGTACTTC
TRBJ2-2 | TRBV4-2 | TRBD2 | NA | CASSGPGTSGSEATGELFF | TGTGCCAGCAGCGGACCCGGGACTAGCGGGAGCGAGGCCACCGGGGAGCTGTTTTTT
TRBJ2-1 | TRBV12-5 | TRBD2 | NA | CASGPPASGTTTMRQFF | TGTGCTAGTGGTCCCCCTGCTAGCGGCACCACTACAATGAGGCAGTTCTTC
TRBJ2-1 | TRBV7-3 | TRBD2 | NA | CASSQGLGEQFF | TGTGCCAGCAGCCAGGGACTAGGAGAGCAGTTCTTC
TRBJ2-7 | TRBV30 | TRBD1 | NA | CAWSSGQGKQYF | TGTGCCTGGAGTAGCGGACAGGGCAAGCAGTACTTC
TRBJ1-3 | TRBV28 | TRBD1 | once | CASSSLGQPSGNTIYF | TGTGCCAGCAGTTCCTTGGGACAGCCCTCTGGAAACACCATATATTTT
TRBJ1-4 | TRBV7-6 | TRBD1 | NA | CASSLDTGTGLGEKLFF | TGTGCCAGCAGCTTAGATACCGGGACAGGGTTAGGGGAAAAACTGTTTTTT
TRBJ1-1 | TRBV29-1 | NA | NA | CSSEEGNTEAFF | TGCAGCTCCGAGGAGGGGAACACTGAAGCTTTCTTT
TRBJ1-6 | TRBV25-1 | NA | NA | CASSDRVYSPLHF | TGTGCCAGCAGTGACCGGGTTTATTCACCCCTCCACTTT
TRBJ2-1 | TRBV5-1 | NA | NA | CASSLRDEQFF | TGCGCCAGCAGCTTGCGCGATGAGCAGTTCTTC
TRBJ1-5 | TRBV18 | NA | NA | CASSIDRNQPQHF | TGTGCCAGCTCAATCGACAGGAATCAGCCCCAGCATTTT
TRBJ1-2 | TRBV7-8 | TRBD1 | once | CASSPDRAPYGYTF | TGTGCCAGCAGCCCCGACAGGGCCCCTTATGGCTACACCTTC
TRBJ2-7 | TRBV30 | NA | NA | CAWSGGLPYEQYF | TGTGCCTGGAGTGGGGGACTTCCCTACGAGCAGTACTTC
TRBJ2-3 | TRBV27 | NA | once | CASSFRGGVDTQYF | TGTGCCAGCAGTTTTCGTGGAGGGGTAGATACGCAGTATTTT
TRBJ1-1 | TRBV6-1 | NA | NA | CASYPRANTEAFF | TGTGCCAGCTACCCCAGGGCGAACACTGAAGCTTTCTTT
TRBJ2-3 | TRBV5-1 | TRBD1 | NA | CASSQTGEWATDTQYF | TGCGCCAGCAGCCAGACAGGGGAATGGGCCACAGATACGCAGTATTTT
TRBJ2-7 | TRBV27 | TRBD2 | NA | CASSLASGRLYEQYF | TGTGCCAGCAGTCTCGCTAGCGGGAGACTATACGAGCAGTACTTC
TRBJ2-7 | TRBV10-1 | TRBD2 | NA | CASSEGAAGVSHEQYF | TGCGCCAGCAGCGAGGGAGCAGCGGGGGTATCCCACGAGCAGTACTTC
TRBJ1-4 | TRBV27 | NA | few | CASSFTSGEKLFF | TGTGCCAGCAGTTTCACCTCGGGGGAAAAACTGTTTTTT
TRBJ2-1 | TRBV9 | TRBD2 | NA | CASSPTSGIYNEQFF | TGTGCCAGCAGCCCGACTAGCGGGATCTACAATGAGCAGTTCTTC
TRBJ1-1 | TRBV19 | TRBD1 | once | CASVDRGNTEAFF | TGTGCCAGTGTAGACAGGGGGAACACTGAAGCTTTCTTT
TRBJ1-3 | TRBV5-1 | NA | NA | CASSLGHQSSGNTIYF | TGCGCCAGCAGCTTGGGACACCAGAGCTCTGGAAACACCATATATTTT
TRBJ2-2 | TRBV28 | NA | NA | CASRGSGIGELFF | TGTGCCAGCAGGGGATCGGGGATCGGGGAGCTGTTTTTT
TRBJ2-5 | TRBV19 | TRBD1 | NA | CASSNPHRGGDQETQYF | TGTGCCAGTAGTAACCCTCACAGGGGTGGGGACCAAGAGACCCAGTACTTC
TRBJ2-2 | TRBV4-1 | NA | NA | CASSQMTGDTGELFF | TGCGCCAGCAGCCAAATGACAGGCGACACCGGGGAGCTGTTTTTT
TRBJ1-1 | TRBV14 | TRBD1 | NA | CASSLPGTALTEAFF | TGCGCCAGCAGCCTACCGGGGACAGCTTTGACCGAAGCTTTCTTT
TRBJ2-5 | TRBV9 | TRBD2 | few | CASSPWTSEETQYF | TGTGCCAGCAGCCCGTGGACTAGCGAGGAGACCCAGTACTTC
TRBJ2-3 | TRBV5-1 | TRBD2 | NA | CASSLNPRAGASTDTQYF | TGCGCCAGCAGCTTGAATCCAAGGGCGGGAGCTAGCACAGATACGCAGTATTTT
TRBJ2-7 | TRBV5-1 | NA | NA | CASSLGPGITSYEQYF | TGCGCCAGCAGCTTGGGCCCCGGGATTACTAGCTACGAGCAGTACTTC
TRBJ2-6 | TRBV5-6 | NA | NA | CASSAPGQSGANVLTF | TGTGCCAGCAGCGCCCCCGGACAGTCTGGGGCCAACGTCCTGACTTTC
TRBJ2-7 | TRBV14 | NA | NA | CASSPTGQSYEQYF | TGTGCCAGCAGCCCAACAGGACAGTCATACGAGCAGTACTTC
TRBJ2-1 | TRBV4-1 | NA | NA | CASSQRDSYNEQFF | TGCGCCAGCAGCCAGAGGGATTCCTACAATGAGCAGTTCTTC
TRBJ2-7 | TRBV6-1 | TRBD2 | NA | CASNLSGNVDEQYF | TGTGCCAGCAACTTAAGCGGGAATGTCGACGAGCAGTACTTC
TRBJ1-4 | TRBV6-6 | NA | NA | CASSYFAGSNEKLFF | TGTGCCAGCAGTTACTTCGCCGGGAGTAATGAAAAACTGTTTTTT
TRBJ2-1 | TRBV18 | TRBD2 | NA | CASSSISGVNNEQFF | TGTGCCAGCTCATCAATCAGCGGGGTTAACAATGAGCAGTTCTTC
TRBJ1-1 | TRBV29-1 | TRBD1 | NA | CSVGQMNTEAFF | TGCAGCGTGGGACAGATGAACACTGAAGCTTTCTTT
TRBJ2-1 | TRBV19 | TRBD2 | NA | CASSIGGLAGNEQFF | TGTGCCAGTAGTATAGGGGGACTAGCGGGGAATGAGCAGTTCTTC
TRBJ1-1 | TRBV6-1 | NA | NA | CASRPGTTNTEAFF | TGTGCCAGCAGACCCGGGACAACGAACACTGAAGCTTTCTTT
TRBJ2-5 | TRBV5-1 | TRBD2 | few | CASSVPSGIETQYF | TGCGCCAGCAGCGTCCCTAGCGGGATAGAGACCCAGTACTTC